The 4 T cell receptor beta chains given below trace back to one sample, sequenced in a study of T cells after somatic rescue of genetic block. The assay was immunoSEQ multiplex PCR, and TCRdb's table has in-frame clones only and misses some. The sample lists approximately 71,000 clones, roughly 90% occurring once. Sample: peripheral blood mononuclear cells (PBMCs). These receptors all stem from a man aged 35 to 55.

This clone was picked up one time. The chain combines TRBV6-6 with TRBJ2-3; 7 nucleotides align to TRBD1. CDR3 size: 13 residues. Germline V gives CDR1 MNHNY, CDR2 SVGAGI (reference sequence). Losses at the gene ends were 10 bases for V and 2 bases for J; bases not matched to a gene: 6. The chain's CDR3 is CATRDRTTDTQYF. CDR3 in DNA: TGTGCCACCCGGGACAGAACCACAGATACGCAGTATTTT.

This clone showed up just once. The chain joins TRBV18 to TRBJ2-7; 7 bases fit TRBD1. The CDR3 is 14 amino acids. CDR1 and CDR2 (germline): KGHSH, LQKENI. V dropped 3 bases and J dropped 4; count of bases not matched to a gene: 6. The CDR3, as DNA: TGTGCCAGCTCACCGAACAGGGGAAATTACGAGCAGTACTTC. It encodes CASSPNRGNYEQYF.

The chain joins TRBV9 to TRBJ1-1; D gene unclear. The V end was cut by 0 bases, the J end by 5 bases, with 14 bases between. The CDR3 loop spans 15 amino acids. The germline gives CDR1 SGDLS, CDR2 YYNGEE. The CDR3 protein is CASSVVGTPRTEAFF. The CDR3 nucleotides are TGTGCCAGCAGCGTAGTGGGTACCCCGAGGACTGAAGCTTTCTTT.

The V call is TRBV2, the J call TRBJ2-3; 7 positions match TRBD2. Germline values: CDR1 SNHLY, CDR2 FYNNEI. V lost 6 bases to trimming and J lost 2 bases; unmatched junction nucleotides: 2. CDR3 length: 13 residues. The CDR3 DNA is TGTGCCAGCAGGTGGGACTACACAGATACGCAGTATTTT. Protein sequence: CASRWDYTDTQYF.